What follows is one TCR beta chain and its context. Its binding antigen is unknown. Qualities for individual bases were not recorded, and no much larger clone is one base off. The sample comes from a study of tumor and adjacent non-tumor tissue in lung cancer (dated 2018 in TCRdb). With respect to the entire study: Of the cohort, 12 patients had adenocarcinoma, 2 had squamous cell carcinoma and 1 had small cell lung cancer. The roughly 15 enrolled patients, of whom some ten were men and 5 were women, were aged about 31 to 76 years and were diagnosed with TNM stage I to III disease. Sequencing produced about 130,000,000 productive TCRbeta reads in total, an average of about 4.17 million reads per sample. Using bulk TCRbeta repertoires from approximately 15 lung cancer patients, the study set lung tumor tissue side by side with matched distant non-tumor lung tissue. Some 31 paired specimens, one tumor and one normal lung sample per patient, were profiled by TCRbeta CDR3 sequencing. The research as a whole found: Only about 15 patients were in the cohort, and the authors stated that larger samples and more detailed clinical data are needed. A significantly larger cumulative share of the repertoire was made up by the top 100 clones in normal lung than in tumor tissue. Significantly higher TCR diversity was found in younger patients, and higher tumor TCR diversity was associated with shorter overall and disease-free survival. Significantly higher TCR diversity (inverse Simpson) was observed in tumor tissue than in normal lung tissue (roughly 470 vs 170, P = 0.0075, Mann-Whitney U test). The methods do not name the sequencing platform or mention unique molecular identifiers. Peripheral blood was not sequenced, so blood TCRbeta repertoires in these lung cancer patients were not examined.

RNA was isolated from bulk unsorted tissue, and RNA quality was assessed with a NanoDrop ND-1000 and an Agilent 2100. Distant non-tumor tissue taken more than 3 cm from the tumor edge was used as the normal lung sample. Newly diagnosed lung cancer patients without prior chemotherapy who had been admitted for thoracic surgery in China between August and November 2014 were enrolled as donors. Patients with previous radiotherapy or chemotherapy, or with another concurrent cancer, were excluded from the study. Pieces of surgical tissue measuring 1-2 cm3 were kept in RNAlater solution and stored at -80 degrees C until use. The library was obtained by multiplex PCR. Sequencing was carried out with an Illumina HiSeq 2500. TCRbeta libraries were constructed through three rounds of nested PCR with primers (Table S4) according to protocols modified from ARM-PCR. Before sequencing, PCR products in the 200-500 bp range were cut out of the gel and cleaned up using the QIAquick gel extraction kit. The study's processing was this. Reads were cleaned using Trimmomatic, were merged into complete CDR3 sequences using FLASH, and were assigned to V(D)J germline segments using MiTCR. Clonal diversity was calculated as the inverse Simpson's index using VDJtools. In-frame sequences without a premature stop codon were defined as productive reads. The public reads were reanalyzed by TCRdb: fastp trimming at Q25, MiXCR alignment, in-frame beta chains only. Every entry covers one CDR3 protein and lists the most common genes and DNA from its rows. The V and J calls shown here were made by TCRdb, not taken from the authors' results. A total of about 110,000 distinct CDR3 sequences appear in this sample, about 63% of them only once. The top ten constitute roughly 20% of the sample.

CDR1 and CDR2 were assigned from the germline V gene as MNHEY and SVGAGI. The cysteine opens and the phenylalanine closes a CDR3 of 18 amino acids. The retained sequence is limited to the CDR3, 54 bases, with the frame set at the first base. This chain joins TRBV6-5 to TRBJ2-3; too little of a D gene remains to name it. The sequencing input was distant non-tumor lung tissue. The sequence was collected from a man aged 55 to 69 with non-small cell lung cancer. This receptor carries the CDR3 CPSSSGSGLGTSTDTQYF. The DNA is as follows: TGTCCAAGCAGTTCAGGATCCGGTCTGGGAACTAGCACAGATACGCAGTATTTT.